These 25 T cell receptor beta chains were sequenced from one sample in a study of blood T cell repertoires in COVID-19. Repertoires were generated with immunoSEQ multiplex PCR, while TCRdb's copy carries only in-frame clones and drops some. The sample records tens of thousands of clones, approximately 90% being singletons. Sequenced input: peripheral blood. Source of these receptors: a woman in her forties or fifties with active or convalescent COVID-19.

The chain employs TRBV18 and TRBJ2-1, with 10 nucleotides matching TRBD2. Looked up from germline, CDR1 is KGHSH and CDR2 is LQKENI. Unmatched junction bases numbered 8, after V lost 0 bases and J lost 6 bases. The CDR3 spans 17 residues. The CDR3 spells CASSPPSLAGDGNEQFF. The CDR3 DNA reads as TGTGCCAGCTCACCACCCTCGCTAGCGGGGGATGGCAATGAGCAGTTCTTC.

The chain links TRBV7-8 to TRBJ1-1; D ambiguous. Looked up from germline, CDR1 is SGHVS and CDR2 is FQNEAQ. Trimming removed 0 bases at V and 4 bases at J, with 6 bases between. The CDR3 contains 13 residues. The DNA of the CDR3 is TGTGCCAGCAGCTTAGCCCAGATCACTGAAGCTTTCTTT. Translation gives CASSLAQITEAFF.

The J gene is TRBJ1-3, the V gene TRBV19; D call uncertain. This CDR3 is 14 amino acids long. Trimming took off 5 bases at V and 0 bases at J, with 8 bases between the two ends. The germline V gene has CDR1 LNHDA and CDR2 SQIVND (reference sequence). The CDR3 sequence: CASSVGISGNTIYF. The CDR3 DNA is TGTGCCAGTAGTGTTGGCATCTCTGGAAACACCATATATTTT. Full variable domain (remainder filled in from reference TRBV19 and TRBJ1-3): DGGITQSPKYLFRKEGQNVTLSCEQNLNHDAMYWYRQDPGQGLRLIYYSQIVNDFQKGDIAEGYSVSREKKESFPLTVTSAQKNPTAFYLCASSVGISGNTIYFGEGSWLTVV.

J is TRBJ1-6 and V is TRBV29-1, with D tentatively TRBD1 (6 bases). Trimming removed 7 bases from V and 8 bases from J, with 15 bases in between. This CDR3 has 13 amino acids. In germline, CDR1 is SQVTM, CDR2 ANQGSEA. The CDR3 region has the DNA TGCAGCGCGGGAGGGGGAAAAGATTCACCCCTCCACTTT. Encoded protein: CSAGGGKDSPLHF.

The chain links TRBV7-9 to TRBJ1-1; tentatively, D is TRBD1 (6 bases). This CDR3 is 17 amino acids long. Trimming removed 5 bases at V and 7 bases at J, with 26 bases between. Looked up from germline, CDR1 is SEHNR and CDR2 is FQNEAQ (reference sequence). The CDR3 loop is CASSRFGGGASLYEAFF. The CDR3 region has the DNA TGTGCCAGCAGCCGATTTGGTGGGGGCGCTTCCCTCTATGAAGCTTTCTTT. Full variable domain (missing parts from reference TRBV7-9 and TRBJ1-1): DTGVSQNPRHKITKRGQNVTFRCDPISEHNRLYWYRQTLGQGPEFLTYFQNEAQLEKSRLLSDRFSAERPKGSFSTLEIQRTEQGDSAMYLCASSRFGGGASLYEAFFGQGTRLTVV.

The chain is built from TRBV7-8 and TRBJ2-3; no definite D call. CDR1 is SGHVS and CDR2 is FQNEAQ in the germline V gene. The CDR3 has 13 amino acids. The ends were cut back, 5 bases at V and 3 bases at J, with 9 bases in the middle. This CDR3 reads CASSPLLTDTQYF. The DNA of the CDR3 is TGTGCCAGCAGCCCTTTGTTGACAGATACGCAGTATTTT.

This clone appeared a single time. The chain joins TRBV7-9 to TRBJ1-1; 7 bases map to TRBD1. Trimming cost V 2 bases and J 3 bases; bases outside gene matches: 3. The CDR3 has 14 residues. The germline V gene encodes CDR1 SEHNR and CDR2 FQNEAQ (reference sequence). CDR3: CASSLNRGYTEAFF. For the CDR3, the DNA is TGTGCCAGCAGCTTAAACAGGGGTTACACTGAAGCTTTCTTT.

The chain joins TRBV9 to TRBJ2-5; the match to TRBD2 covers 8 bases. The CDR3 totals 14 residues. Germline assignment: CDR1 SGDLS and CDR2 YYNGEE. Trimming cost V 4 bases and J 7 bases; bases outside gene matches: 9. CDR3 sequence: CASSKGAGVGTQYF. The DNA for the CDR3 is TGTGCCAGCAGCAAGGGAGCGGGGGTCGGGACCCAGTACTTC.

Remarks on this clone: A junction boundary mismatches the germline segment, possibly from a read error. V and J are TRBV7-7 and TRBJ2-1; D unresolved. Germline CDR1 reads SSHAT; CDR2 reads FNYEAQ (reference sequence). The CDR3 totals 14 residues. The CDR3, as DNA: TGTGCTAGCAGCTTGTCCCCTTCCTACAATGAGCAGTTCTTC. This encodes CASSLSPSYNEQFF.

There are a few counts of this clone. The CDR3 DNA follows: TGTGCCAGCAGCTTAGGAGCACTCTCCTACGAGCAGTACTTC. Its translation is CASSLGALSYEQYF. V gene TRBV7-2 combines with J gene TRBJ2-7; no reliable D call. The V gene lost 1 base and the J gene lost 0 bases, with 7 bases spanning the gap. The germline V gene has CDR1 SGHTA and CDR2 FQGNSA. The CDR3 spans 14 residues.

A few counts support this clone. This sequence joins TRBV21-1 and TRBJ1-5; TRBD1 reflects the table's D call only, with no check against the DNA. TRBV21-1 constitutes a pseudogene. The CDR3 extends over 15 amino acids. The DNA of the CDR3 is TGTGCCAGCAACAGGGCGAATCGGAGCAATCAGCCCCAGCATTTT. This codes for CASNRANRSNQPQHF.

This sequence joins TRBV7-6 and TRBJ1-3, with 8 bases that match TRBD1. Germline V lookup: CDR1 SGHVS, CDR2 FNYEAQ. V lost 2 bases, J lost 2 bases, and 5 bases stayed unmatched. The length of the CDR3 is 16 residues. This chain's CDR3 is CASSLRTGSAGNTIYF. The CDR3 DNA is TGTGCCAGCAGCTTACGGACAGGGTCGGCTGGAAACACCATATATTTT.

The chain joins TRBV5-4 to TRBJ1-1; possible D gene TRBD1, 5 bases. The length of the CDR3 is 15 residues. V lost 3 bases to trimming and J lost 4 bases, with 16 bases between them. Germline CDR1 is SGHNT and CDR2 is YYREEE (reference sequence). DNA of the CDR3: TGTGCCAGCAGCTCCAGGGATCTACCGGGCACTGAAGCTTTCTTT. It is translated as CASSSRDLPGTEAFF.

The gene calls are TRBV12-3 or TRBV12-4 and TRBJ1-1; D is unresolved. Trimming took off 4 bases at V and 6 bases at J, with 9 bases between the two ends. The CDR3 length is 12 residues. As DNA, the CDR3 is TGTGCCAGCAGTTATCCAGGCTCTGAAGCTTTCTTT. Its protein product is CASSYPGSEAFF.

CDR3 residues: CSVTAGGLGEKLFF. The CDR3 coding sequence is TGCAGCGTTACGGCAGGGGGCCTGGGTGAAAAACTGTTTTTT. The chain combines TRBV29-1 with TRBJ1-4, with 8 bases aligning to TRBD1. Germline V lookup: CDR1 SQVTM, CDR2 ANQGSEA. The CDR3 runs 14 residues. Trimming at V came to 5 bases and at J to 7 bases, leaving 9 bases not matched to a gene.

This clone was counted between two and nine times. The rearrangement uses TRBV3-1 (or the pseudogene TRBV3-2) and TRBJ2-2; 7 positions agree with TRBD2. J gave up 2 bases and V 4 bases, and 10 bases lay outside the gene matches. Per the germline V gene, CDR1 is LGHDT and CDR2 is YNNKEL (reference sequence). This CDR3 contains 17 residues. CDR3: CASSPRWGGANTGELFF. As DNA, the CDR3 is TGTGCCAGCAGCCCCCGGTGGGGGGGAGCTAACACCGGGGAGCTGTTTTTT.

The chain recombines TRBV5-8 with TRBJ2-6; TRBD1 matches at 9 bases. The germline gives CDR1 SGHTS, CDR2 YDEGEE. V shed 4 bases and J 0 bases; nucleotides not matched to a gene: 5. There are 17 residues in the CDR3. Here the CDR3 reads CASSMGQGFSGANVLTF. CDR3 nucleotides: TGTGCCAGCAGCATGGGACAGGGTTTCTCTGGGGCCAACGTCCTGACTTTC.

The chain carries TRBV28 and TRBJ2-3; TRBD1 matches at 12 bases. This CDR3 contains 18 residues. Trimming at V came to 3 bases and at J to 1 base, leaving 8 bases not matched to a gene. Germline-derived CDR1 and CDR2 are MDHEN and SYDVKM. The CDR3 nucleotides are TGTGCCAGCAGTTTCCCGGGACAGGGGGCTACTGGCACAGATACGCAGTATTTT. This codes for CASSFPGQGATGTDTQYF.

The chain joins TRBV4-3 to TRBJ2-1; TRBD2 is a possible D gene (6 bases). V was pared by 6 bases and J by 9 bases, with 24 bases between. The CDR3 is 16 residues long. Germline loops: CDR1 LGHNA, CDR2 YSLEER. The CDR3 protein is CASRLQAGAIPGEQFF. The CDR3 DNA reads as TGCGCCAGCAGACTACAAGCGGGTGCCATACCAGGTGAGCAGTTCTTC.

V gene TRBV18 combines with J gene TRBJ2-1; no reliable D call. Trimming took off 4 bases at V and 3 bases at J, with 13 bases between the two ends. CDR1 and CDR2 (germline): KGHSH, LQKENI. CDR3 size: 15 residues. CDR3 in DNA: TGTGCCAGCTCACTTGGCCTTCCCGTCTACAATGAGCAGTTCTTC. Amino acid sequence: CASSLGLPVYNEQFF.

The chain links TRBV10-3 to TRBJ1-1; D may be TRBD1 (5 bases). The germline V gene encodes CDR1 ENHRY and CDR2 SYGVKD. CDR3 length equals 13 residues. Deletions cut 0 bases from V and 7 bases from J, with 9 bases between. CDR3 nucleotides: TGTGCCATCAGTGAGTCCAGGGAGGGTGAAGCTTTCTTT. Translation gives CAISESREGEAFF.

This clone has just one count. The chain employs TRBV27 and TRBJ2-5; 11 bases line up with TRBD2. J lost 1 base, V lost 4 bases, and 5 bases had no gene match. The CDR3 spans 16 residues. Germline loops: CDR1 MNHEY, CDR2 SMNVEV (reference sequence). The CDR3: CASSSLAGGFQETQYF. CDR3 DNA sequence: TGTGCCAGCAGTTCCCTAGCGGGGGGCTTCCAAGAGACCCAGTACTTC.

This chain links TRBV5-1 with TRBJ1-1; D not certain. In germline, CDR1 is SGHRS, CDR2 YFSETQ. With 0 bases removed from V and 3 bases from J, the gap between germline ends came to 9 bases. The CDR3 extends over 14 amino acids. The CDR3 sequence: CASSLAVGDTEAFF. The CDR3 DNA reads as TGCGCCAGCAGCTTGGCCGTCGGGGACACTGAAGCTTTCTTT.

This rearrangement joins TRBV7-3 to TRBJ2-1; the match to TRBD2 covers 12 bases. Per germline, CDR1 SGHTA and CDR2 FQGTGA. The V gene end was trimmed by 3 bases and the J gene end by 7 bases; junction bases not matched to a gene: 4. CDR3 size: 15 residues. The CDR3 coding sequence is TGTGCCAGCAGCTTGCTAGCGGGGGGGCCTAATGAGCAGTTCTTC. The encoded protein is CASSLLAGGPNEQFF.

The V and J genes are TRBV5-1 and TRBJ2-3, with a weak D call TRBD2 (6 bases). Germline V gene sequence: CDR1 SGHRS, CDR2 YFSETQ. V was pared by 1 base and J by 4 bases, with 7 bases between. This CDR3 comprises 13 residues. The CDR3 loop is CASSLWGADTQYF. Here the CDR3 DNA reads TGCGCCAGCAGCTTGTGGGGGGCAGATACGCAGTATTTT. The whole variable domain, filled in from reference TRBV5-1 and TRBJ2-3, reads KAGVTQTPRYLIKTRGQQVTLSCSPISGHRSVSWYQQTPGQGLQFLFEYFSETQRNKGNFPGRFSGRQFSNSRSEMNVSTLELGDSALYLCASSLWGADTQYFGPGTRLTVL.